This TCR beta chain was observed in a study of shared clonotypes between healthy human individuals (dated by TCRdb to 2020 to 2022). Turning to the overall study: Three men and two women, aged 18 to 49 years, made up the cohort. Per donor, three plates each were used for CD4 naive and CD4 memory, two for CD8 naive, and one for CD8 memory. To estimate repertoire size and how much clonotypes are shared between individuals, the study performed deep sequencing of blood TCR repertoires from five healthy adults. Different laboratories and diverse techniques were used to prepare libraries and sequence TCR repertoires, to increase sequencing depth and limit assay-specific biases. Each donor's leukapheresis produced roughly between roughly 0.85 and 10 billion PBMCs. Overall study outcomes, separate from this receptor: Because the study included only a small number of donors, the genetic and exposure-history diversity represented was limited. Incomplete sequencing was indicated by rarefaction of sorted-subset datasets, despite the large sequencing depth. Pairwise subsampling led to the expectation that sequencing depth would affect the degree of clonotype sharing among donors. Estimated clonotype richness was generally larger for naive than for memory subsets. Compared with non-shared clonotypes, clonotypes shared by all four sorted-subset donors had higher generation probabilities. When four donors were compared, the shared fraction of clonotypes was about 5% for naive CD4, about 4% for naive CD8, more than 2% for memory CD4, and 0.3% to 0.5% for memory CD8. Sampling was restricted to blood, and TCR repertoires in tissues likely differ from the TCR repertoires found in blood.

On this clone: Its antigen is still unknown. Nothing much larger sits one base from this clone, and base qualities are not available.

Including cysteine and phenylalanine, the CDR3 has 16 amino acids. Left in the record is the CDR3 DNA by itself, 48 bases read in frame from the first base. The germline V gene yields SGHRS for CDR1 and YFSETQ for CDR2. V is shortened by 2 bases, J by 0 bases, and the region joining them spans 12 bases. Healthy HIV-negative adults with no recently reported acute infections or vaccinations were included as donors. Every donor was a Caucasian adult residing in Nashville, Tennessee, USA. CD4+ T cells were enriched by magnetic negative selection; naive cells were then positively selected on CD45RA, and the negative fraction formed the memory subset. Blood was obtained by leukapheresis, after which PBMCs were separated by Ficoll-Histopaque density gradient centrifugation and cryopreserved in liquid nitrogen vapor phase. Analytical flow cytometry was used to check the purity and quantity of each magnetically sorted T cell population. Genomic DNA was isolated from each sorted fraction and quantified by UV absorbance on a Nanodrop 2000c.

Using the deep immunoSEQ assay, TCR CDR3 regions were amplified from genomic DNA by multiplex PCR. Extracted genomic DNA from each cell subset was distributed evenly across all wells of several immunoSEQ 96-well plates, and each plate was treated as a replicate. For sorted subsets, roughly 200 ng of genomic DNA, equivalent to 30,000 or so T cell genomes, went into each replicate PCR. Purified libraries were measured with a Qubit 3.0 fluorometer, size-checked on a Bioanalyzer 2100, and measured again with the KAPA Library Quantification kit. A separate single-read 150-cycle Illumina NextSeq 550 flow cell was used to sequence each immunoSEQ 96-well plate. As for the original processing: Because the immunoSEQ output held only junctional sequences and lacked quality scores, the filtering could not match the filtering applied to full-length reads. To assign V/J genes and CDR3, sequences were annotated using PyIR, a Python wrapper for IgBLAST v1.9, with IMGT germline references. Reads were removed for weak V/J assignments (E-value above 1e-6), missing CDR3, stop codons, out-of-frame junctions, or ambiguous translated residues. V3J clonotypes were defined as sequences sharing an identical inferred V gene, J gene, and CDR3 amino acid sequence. Percentage overlap between repertoires was calculated by dividing the number of shared unique clonotypes by the size of the smaller repertoire. Three approaches were used to assess repertoire richness: RTK rarefaction, the Chao1 estimator, and Recon v2.1 estimates of unobserved clonotypes. Generation probabilities for all TCRbeta clonotypes obtained by the gDNA method from a handful of donors were computed using OLGA. Entries here come from immuneACCESS through TCRdb and include only in-frame sequences with V and J called. Some clones fail to appear in such tables; in the studies checked, an unresolved V gene covers under half of the shortfall, and the cause of the remainder is unknown. V and J calls and clone size are copied from that table; D and trimming were computed from the DNA. This sample comprises under 1,100,000 clones, about 84% of them detected only once. The top ten clonotypes cover roughly 0.62% of the sample.

The clonotype was recovered from a man between 18 and 29 years old in good health. Some clones in this sample may be carry-over from other donors' samples. Input material: memory CD4+ T cells from PBMCs. The label giving this sample's cell subset or site can be read as: CD45RA-negative fraction. The chain is made from TRBV5-1 and TRBJ2-1, with the identity of the D gene unclear. Here the CDR3 is given as CASSLILRSSYNEQFF. The sequence in DNA is TGCGCCAGCAGCTTAATTCTGCGGAGCTCCTACAATGAGCAGTTCTTC.